The rows below give T cell receptor beta chains drawn from one sample of a study of blood T cell repertoires in COVID-19. Generated by immunoSEQ multiplex PCR, the TCRdb table keeps only in-frame clones and is missing some. The table lists roughly 220,000 clones, more than 80% of them singletons, with roughly 8% in the top ten. The sample consisted of peripheral blood. The receptors were sampled from a woman older than 75 with COVID-19, enrolled during active disease. Each CDR3 is given with its conserved first and last residue. D genes are given only for firm matches. The listing skips clone size in some rows; elsewhere it reads once, few, many or a size class.

>TRBJ1-1|.|TRBV5-1|.
TGCGCCAGCAGCCGGACGGGGGGTGGGAACACTGAAGCTTTCTTT
CASSRTGGGNTEAFF
>TRBJ2-7|TRBD1|TRBV6-2/TRBV6-3|.
TGTGCCAGCAGTTACGTGGACAGGGAAGATGAGCAGTACTTC
CASSYVDREDEQYF
>TRBJ2-7|TRBD1|TRBV7-8|.
TGTGCCAGCAGCTCGGACAGGGGGTTTACCTACGAGCAGTACTTC
CASSSDRGFTYEQYF
>TRBJ2-7|TRBD1|TRBV5-6|.
TGTGCCAGCAGCCCAAACAGGGGGTTCTCCTACGAGCAGTACTTC
CASSPNRGFSYEQYF
>TRBJ2-1|.|TRBV29-1|once
TGCAGCGTTGTACGTAGCGTGGCCTACAATGAGCAGTTCTTC
CSVVRSVAYNEQFF
>TRBJ2-1|TRBD2|TRBV2|many
TGTGCCAGCAGTGAAGCACCGGGACTAGCGGGAGATTACGGTGAGCAGTTCTTC
CASSEAPGLAGDYGEQFF
>TRBJ2-3|.|TRBV10-3|.
TGTGCCATCAAGCCGACTGTCACAGATACGCAGTATTTT
CAIKPTVTDTQYF
>TRBJ1-1|.|TRBV20-1|.
TGCAGTGCTAGTTCTCCCCCGAACACTGAAGCTTTCTTT
CSASSPPNTEAFF
>TRBJ1-3|TRBD1|TRBV27|.
TGTGCCAGCAGTCCCGGGACAGGTAGCTCTGGAAACACCATATATTTT
CASSPGTGSSGNTIYF
>TRBJ2-1|.|TRBV18|.
TGTGCCAGCTCACCAAGCGACTCCGGGAGCGTATCCTCGTTCTTC
CASSPSDSGSVSSFF
>TRBJ2-6|.|TRBV18|.
TGTGCCAGCTCACTGACAGGATCTGGGGCCAACGTCCTGACTTTC
CASSLTGSGANVLTF
>TRBJ1-4|.|TRBV28|.
TGTGCCAGCATCCCATGGGGGGGGAGGGGCGATGAAAAACTGTTTTTT
CASIPWGGRGDEKLFF
>TRBJ1-5|.|TRBV4-2|.
TGTGCCAGCAGCCGCGGTAGCAATCAGCCCCAGCATTTT
CASSRGSNQPQHF
>TRBJ2-3|TRBD2|TRBV5-5|.
TGTGCCAGCAGCTTGTGGGCCGGGGGGGTGGAAACAGATACGCAGTATTTT
CASSLWAGGVETDTQYF
>TRBJ2-7|.|TRBV4-1|.
TGCGCCAGCAGCCAATACACCGGGAATGGCGAGCAGTACTTC
CASSQYTGNGEQYF
>TRBJ1-2|.|TRBV2|few
TGTGCCAGCAGCCGTGCGGGAGGGGTGTTGGGCTACACCTTC
CASSRAGGVLGYTF
>TRBJ2-7|TRBD1|TRBV29-1|.
TGCAGCGTTGGACAGGGACGCTACGAGCAGTACTTC
CSVGQGRYEQYF
>TRBJ1-1|TRBD1|TRBV3-1/TRBV3-2|.
TGTGCCAGCAGCCATCATAGGACAGGACACATGAACACTGAAGCTTTCTTT
CASSHHRTGHMNTEAFF
>TRBJ2-2|.|TRBV29-1|.
TGCAGCGGTCTTCTGGGGGCTAACACTGGGGAGCTGTTTTTT
CSGLLGANTGELFF
>TRBJ2-5|.|TRBV24-1|.
TGTGCCACCAGTGAGGCGGGTGGGGGGGCAAAAGAGACCCAGTACTTC
CATSEAGGGAKETQYF
>TRBJ2-3|.|TRBV7-9|.
TGTGCCAGCAGCTTATCTTCAGATACGCAGTATTTT
CASSLSSDTQYF
>TRBJ1-6|TRBD1|TRBV5-1|.
TGCGCCAGCAGCTTGATGACAGGGGTGATGGGTAATAATAATTCACCCCTCCACTTT
CASSLMTGVMGNNNSPLHF
>TRBJ1-2|TRBD1|TRBV7-8|.
TGTGCCAGCAGCTTAGCGCCGAGACAGGGGGGCTACACCTTC
CASSLAPRQGGYTF
>TRBJ1-2|.|TRBV5-1|once
TGCGCCAGCAGCTTGGAAGCAGGGGTCTATGGCTACACCTTC
CASSLEAGVYGYTF
>TRBJ1-2|TRBD1|TRBV3-1/TRBV3-2|.
TGTGCCAGCAGCCACAGGGGGTATGGCTACACCTTC
CASSHRGYGYTF
>TRBJ1-6|.|TRBV28|.
TGTGCCAGCGGGGGAGGACATTCCTATAATTCACCCCTCCACTTT
CASGGGHSYNSPLHF
>TRBJ1-4|TRBD1|TRBV10-3|.
TGTGCCATCAGGGCCGGGACAGGGATAGGGGAGGAAAAACTGTTTTTT
CAIRAGTGIGEEKLFF
>TRBJ2-7|TRBD1|TRBV11-2|.
TGTGCCAGCAGCCCCCCGGGACAGGGGTGGTACGAGCAGTACTTC
CASSPPGQGWYEQYF
>TRBJ1-3|.|TRBV5-8|.
TGTGCCAGCAGCTTGACAGGGGGAAACACCATATATTTT
CASSLTGGNTIYF
>TRBJ2-2|.|TRBV21-1|.
TGTGCCAGCAGCAAAGGTGGGACAGGGGTCGCCGGGGAGCTGTTTTTT
CASSKGGTGVAGELFF
>TRBJ2-1|.|TRBV5-1|.
TGCGCCAGCAGCTTGGACCTAGACAATGAGCAGTTCTTC
CASSLDLDNEQFF
>TRBJ1-4|TRBD1|TRBV6-1|.
TGTGCCAGCAGTGCTATTTACAGGGGAGTTAATGAAAAACTGTTTTTT
CASSAIYRGVNEKLFF
>TRBJ1-4|TRBD1|TRBV15|.
TGTGCCACCAGCAGGGCTCCCGGACAGGGAAGTGGAAAACTGTTTTTT
CATSRAPGQGSGKLFF
>TRBJ2-3|.|TRBV5-4|.
TGTGCCATTAGTCGGGGGTCCGCGGCTCCTAGCACAGATACGCAGTATTTT
CAISRGSAAPSTDTQYF
>TRBJ1-6|.|TRBV27|once
TGTGCCAGCAGCTTTTCGCTGACTGTCTATAATTCACCCCTCCACTTT
CASSFSLTVYNSPLHF